This T cell receptor (beta chain) was sequenced for a study of T cell repertoires in cytomegalovirus infection. Study-wide context: The public TCR beta signatures pointed to both CMV infection and matching HLA type. General observations from the study: Ex vivo responses were dominated by HLA-C-restricted CMV-specific TCR beta clonotypes.

MiXCR was run by TCRdb on the reads, yielding one entry per CDR3 protein. The sample has some 250,000 distinct CDR3 sequences, roughly 9.1% seen once. The junction had 8 bases not matched to a gene; V was cut back by 5 bases and J by 4 bases. The germline V gene encodes CDR1 MDHEN and CDR2 SYDVKM. CDR3 length equals 16 residues. This clonotype was counted at least ten times. Its matching antigen is unknown. The receptor's source is a human donor in good health (CMV status not recorded). Some clones in this sample may be carry-over from other donors' samples. This sequence joins TRBV28 and TRBJ1-1; 12 nucleotides line up with TRBD1. The sequenced sample was PBMCs. CDR3 loop: CASSPRGQGAGTEAFF. Written as DNA, the CDR3 is TGTGCCAGCAGTCCTAGGGGACAGGGGGCTGGCACTGAAGCTTTCTTT.